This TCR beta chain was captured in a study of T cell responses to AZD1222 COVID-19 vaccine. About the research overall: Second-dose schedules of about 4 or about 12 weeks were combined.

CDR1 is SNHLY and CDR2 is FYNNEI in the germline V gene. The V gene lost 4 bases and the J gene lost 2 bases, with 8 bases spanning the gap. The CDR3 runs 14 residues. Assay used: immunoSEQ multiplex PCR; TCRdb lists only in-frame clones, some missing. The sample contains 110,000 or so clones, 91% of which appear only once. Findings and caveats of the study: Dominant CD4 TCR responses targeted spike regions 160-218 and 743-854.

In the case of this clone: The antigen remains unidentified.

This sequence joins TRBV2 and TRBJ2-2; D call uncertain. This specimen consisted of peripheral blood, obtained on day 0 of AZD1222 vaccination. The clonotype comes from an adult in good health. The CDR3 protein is CASSAVANTGELFF. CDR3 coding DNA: TGTGCCAGCAGTGCAGTAGCAAACACCGGGGAGCTGTTTTTT.